This section outlines one T cell receptor beta chain sequence together with its context. The antigen is undetermined. These data originate in a study of brain T cells in children with intractable seizures. Here immunoSEQ multiplex PCR was the method, and the copy in TCRdb shows in-frame clones only, minus some. The sample lists about 80,000 clones, 91% occurring once. Per the germline V gene, CDR1 is MNHEY and CDR2 is SVGEGT. The CDR3 extends over 16 amino acids. The junction had 9 bases not matched to a gene; V was cut back by 6 bases and J by 6 bases. Findings and limits, study-wide: HCMV serostatus was not known, and viral specificity came from CDR3 similarity only.

Only cases whose brain tissue showed the highest T cell transcript signatures were sequenced. The sample was peripheral blood, taken at surgery. This sequence was found in a girl aged 2 to 10 with Rasmussen encephalitis and intractable seizures. The rearrangement links TRBV6-2 or TRBV6-3 to TRBJ2-1; 12 bases align to TRBD2. CDR3 coding DNA: TGTGCCAGCAGCCTAGCGGGAGGGCGCCGGTTCAATGAGCAGTTCTTC. Amino acid sequence: CASSLAGGRRFNEQFF.